Detailed here is one T cell receptor beta chain. Its antigen is still unknown. Time point meaning: neoterminal ileum biopsy at postoperative endoscopy, about 6 months after surgery. This sample is drawn from a study of T cell repertoires in ileal Crohn's disease. In the study overall: About half received postoperative treatment, about a dozen with thiopurines and 15 to 20 anti-TNF. The M6 sample came from neoterminal ileum during colonoscopy after surgery. Findings and caveats of the study: Sorted CD8 T cells held more high-frequency clones than CD4. Endoscopy was done a median approximately 7 months after surgery.

The repertoire was sequenced with immunoSEQ multiplex PCR; TCRdb's copy has only in-frame clones and lacks some. The sample consists of about 7,200 clones, 65% to 80% of them appearing once. Germline CDR1 SGHVS, CDR2 FNYEAQ. Germline trimming cut 3 bases from V and 2 bases from J; bases unmatched to any gene: 5. The CDR3 is made up of 15 amino acids. The TCR comes from an adult with Crohn's disease. The sequencing sample was made of ileal tissue. The J gene is TRBJ2-7, the V gene TRBV7-6; the match to TRBD1 covers 9 bases. In DNA, the CDR3 is TGTGCCAGCAGCTTGGAGGACAGGGGTCCCTACGAGCAGTACTTC. Its translation: CASSLEDRGPYEQYF.